This entry lists 2 T cell receptor beta chains sequenced from one sample in a study of blood T cell repertoires in COVID-19. The table came from immunoSEQ multiplex PCR; TCRdb's copy has only in-frame clones and leaves some out. The profile shows about 250,000 clones, 75% to 85% of them singletons. Sample: PBMCs or T cells enriched from blood (not recorded which). These receptors were obtained from a woman aged 45 to 65 with acute COVID-19.

The chain carries TRBV5-4 and TRBJ1-2, with D possibly matching TRBD1 (6 bases). V lost 4 bases, J lost 8 bases, and 15 bases lay in between. Germline-derived CDR1 and CDR2 are SGHNT and YYREEE (reference sequence). The CDR3 runs to 13 residues. CDR3 sequence (DNA): TGTGCCAGCAGCAATAACAGGGCTGGCGGCTACACCTTC. Amino acid sequence: CASSNNRAGGYTF.

The V gene is TRBV5-1, the J gene TRBJ1-1; D is perhaps TRBD1 (6 bases). Germline V gene lookup returns CDR1 SGHRS and CDR2 YFSETQ. CDR3 length equals 15 residues. The V end was cut by 0 bases, the J end by 4 bases, with 13 bases between. The CDR3 loop reads CASSLAGGAGTEAFF. CDR3 DNA: TGCGCCAGCAGCTTGGCCGGGGGGGCAGGCACTGAAGCTTTCTTT. The full variable domain, in which reference TRBV5-1 and TRBJ1-1 provide the parts outside the CDR3, is KAGVTQTPRYLIKTRGQQVTLSCSPISGHRSVSWYQQTPGQGLQFLFEYFSETQRNKGNFPGRFSGRQFSNSRSEMNVSTLELGDSALYLCASSLAGGAGTEAFFGQGTRLTVV.